Described below is a single TCR beta chain sequence and its context. Sequenced by immunoSEQ multiplex PCR; TCRdb stores in-frame clones only, minus some. The data contain around 80,000 clones, 74% of them singletons. This record comes from a study of radiotherapy plus CTLA-4 blockade in lung cancer. This CDR3 comprises 15 residues. Germline-derived CDR1 and CDR2 are SGHNT and YENEEA. The J segment lost 2 bases and the V segment lost 5 bases, leaving 7 bases of the junction unmatched. This sequence originates from a human donor with non-small cell lung cancer whose response to radiotherapy plus ipilimumab could not be evaluated. The input for sequencing was peripheral blood, taken from a patient treated with radiotherapy plus ipilimumab. V and J are TRBV11-3 and TRBJ2-7; 9 bases fit TRBD2. The CDR3 is CASSPGTSYAYEQYF. The DNA for the CDR3 is TGTGCCAGCAGCCCCGGGACTAGCTACGCCTACGAGCAGTACTTC.